A selection of T cell receptor beta chains follows, all from one sample in a study of blood T cell repertoires in COVID-19. Profiling relied on immunoSEQ multiplex PCR, and the TCRdb table lists in-frame clones only, not all of them. The table has around 300,000 clones, roughly 90% seen once. The sequenced material came from peripheral blood. These receptor sequences come from a woman aged 30 to 39 with active or convalescent COVID-19. The CDR3 runs from the conserved cysteine through the conserved F or W. Each record gives: D gene, V gene, clone size, J gene, CDR3 protein, CDR3 DNA. A D gene is named only where the DNA matches it firmly. Not every row has a clone size; where given, it reads once, few, many or a size class.

d_call: .
v_call: TRBV23-1
clone_size: .
j_call: TRBJ1-6
cdr3_aa: CASSQSYPGDNSPLHF
cdr3_nt: TGCGCCAGCAGTCAAAGTTACCCGGGGGATAATTCACCCCTCCACTTT

d_call: TRBD1
v_call: TRBV28
clone_size: .
j_call: TRBJ1-4
cdr3_aa: CASRGQGVEKLFF
cdr3_nt: TGTGCCAGCAGAGGACAGGGGGTGGAAAAACTGTTTTTT

d_call: TRBD2
v_call: TRBV7-2
clone_size: .
j_call: TRBJ2-1
cdr3_aa: CASSFDGGAGDEQFF
cdr3_nt: TGTGCCAGCAGCTTTGACGGGGGGGCCGGCGATGAGCAGTTCTTC

d_call: .
v_call: TRBV7-7
clone_size: .
j_call: TRBJ2-3
cdr3_aa: CASSLREADTQYF
cdr3_nt: TGTGCTAGCAGCTTGAGGGAGGCAGATACGCAGTATTTT

d_call: .
v_call: TRBV19
clone_size: .
j_call: TRBJ1-5
cdr3_aa: CASSIGNRDNQPQHF
cdr3_nt: TGTGCCAGTAGTATAGGAAACAGGGACAATCAGCCCCAGCATTTT

d_call: TRBD1
v_call: TRBV7-9
clone_size: .
j_call: TRBJ1-2
cdr3_aa: CASSLATGTGANYGYTF
cdr3_nt: TGTGCCAGCAGCTTAGCTACGGGGACAGGGGCTAACTATGGCTACACCTTC

d_call: TRBD1
v_call: TRBV5-1
clone_size: .
j_call: TRBJ2-5
cdr3_aa: CASSLTGGMETQYF
cdr3_nt: TGCGCCAGCAGCTTGACAGGGGGCATGGAGACCCAGTACTTC

d_call: TRBD2
v_call: TRBV29-1
clone_size: .
j_call: TRBJ2-3
cdr3_aa: CSGTSGGTDTQYF
cdr3_nt: TGCAGCGGCACTAGCGGGGGAACAGATACGCAGTATTTT

d_call: TRBD1
v_call: TRBV30
clone_size: few
j_call: TRBJ1-2
cdr3_aa: CAWSGWDRGLSTYGYTF
cdr3_nt: TGTGCCTGGAGTGGGTGGGACAGGGGGCTTTCGACTTATGGCTACACCTTC

d_call: .
v_call: TRBV11-1
clone_size: .
j_call: TRBJ1-6
cdr3_aa: CASSRGALNSPLHF
cdr3_nt: TGTGCCAGCAGCCGGGGGGCGCTTAATTCACCCCTCCACTTT

d_call: .
v_call: TRBV6-5
clone_size: .
j_call: TRBJ1-2
cdr3_aa: CASSYGQSVSYGYTF
cdr3_nt: TGTGCCAGCAGTTATGGACAGTCGGTCTCCTATGGCTACACCTTC

d_call: TRBD1
v_call: TRBV5-6
clone_size: .
j_call: TRBJ2-7
cdr3_aa: CASSPGQALSYEQYF
cdr3_nt: TGTGCCAGCAGCCCGGGACAGGCCCTCTCCTACGAGCAGTACTTC

d_call: .
v_call: TRBV5-4
clone_size: .
j_call: TRBJ1-6
cdr3_aa: CASSLGNYNSPLHF
cdr3_nt: TGTGCCAGCAGCTTGGGGAACTACAATTCACCCCTCCACTTT

d_call: .
v_call: TRBV5-6
clone_size: .
j_call: TRBJ1-3
cdr3_aa: CASSSTGSGNTIYF
cdr3_nt: TGTGCCAGCAGCTCCACAGGGAGCGGAAACACCATATATTTT

d_call: .
v_call: TRBV4-3
clone_size: .
j_call: TRBJ1-1
cdr3_aa: CASGYSRGTEAFF
cdr3_nt: TGCGCCAGCGGATATTCCCGGGGGACTGAAGCTTTCTTT

d_call: TRBD2
v_call: TRBV10-3
clone_size: .
j_call: TRBJ2-3
cdr3_aa: CAISESFAGGPSTDTQYF
cdr3_nt: TGTGCCATCAGTGAGTCGTTCGCGGGGGGACCTAGCACAGATACGCAGTATTTT

d_call: TRBD1
v_call: TRBV19
clone_size: once
j_call: TRBJ1-4
cdr3_aa: CASRPGQGAPNEKLFF
cdr3_nt: TGTGCCAGCCGACCGGGACAGGGGGCACCTAATGAAAAACTGTTTTTT

d_call: TRBD2
v_call: TRBV19
clone_size: few
j_call: TRBJ2-1
cdr3_aa: CASSDRTSGVSNEQFF
cdr3_nt: TGTGCCAGTAGTGACCGGACTAGCGGGGTATCTAATGAGCAGTTCTTC

d_call: .
v_call: TRBV6-2/TRBV6-3
clone_size: .
j_call: TRBJ1-2
cdr3_aa: CASSYGQTSPGYTF
cdr3_nt: TGTGCCAGCAGTTACGGACAGACCTCTCCTGGCTACACCTTC

d_call: .
v_call: TRBV7-3
clone_size: .
j_call: TRBJ1-4
cdr3_aa: CASSYPRVTNEKLFF
cdr3_nt: TGTGCCAGCAGCTACCCCAGGGTGACTAATGAAAAACTGTTTTTT

d_call: TRBD1
v_call: TRBV5-1
clone_size: .
j_call: TRBJ1-2
cdr3_aa: CASSRRQGDYGYTF
cdr3_nt: TGCGCCAGCAGCCGACGACAGGGGGACTATGGCTACACCTTC

d_call: .
v_call: TRBV14
clone_size: once
j_call: TRBJ1-3
cdr3_aa: CASSSQGASLVSGNTIYF
cdr3_nt: TGTGCCAGCAGCTCCCAGGGTGCGTCGTTGGTCTCTGGAAACACCATATATTTT

d_call: TRBD2
v_call: TRBV9
clone_size: once
j_call: TRBJ2-1
cdr3_aa: CASSGYFSGGANEQFF
cdr3_nt: TGTGCCAGCAGCGGTTACTTCTCGGGGGGGGCCAATGAGCAGTTCTTC

d_call: .
v_call: TRBV30
clone_size: .
j_call: TRBJ2-1
cdr3_aa: CAWSATGTSEQFF
cdr3_nt: TGTGCCTGGAGTGCAACAGGGACAAGTGAGCAGTTCTTC

d_call: .
v_call: TRBV12-3/TRBV12-4
clone_size: .
j_call: TRBJ2-2
cdr3_aa: CASSLVYTGELFF
cdr3_nt: TGTGCCAGCAGTTTAGTATACACCGGGGAGCTGTTTTTT

d_call: TRBD1
v_call: TRBV24-1
clone_size: .
j_call: TRBJ2-1
cdr3_aa: CATSDVENRPGTASYNEQFF
cdr3_nt: TGTGCCACCAGTGATGTCGAGAACCGGCCCGGGACAGCCTCCTACAATGAGCAGTTCTTC

d_call: TRBD1
v_call: TRBV25-1
clone_size: .
j_call: TRBJ1-2
cdr3_aa: CASSPRDRAGYGYTF
cdr3_nt: TGTGCCAGCAGTCCCCGGGACAGGGCCGGCTATGGCTACACCTTC

d_call: .
v_call: TRBV5-6
clone_size: .
j_call: TRBJ2-5
cdr3_aa: CASSLGRGSTGETQYF
cdr3_nt: TGTGCCAGCAGCCTCGGGCGGGGATCGACTGGGGAGACCCAGTACTTC

d_call: .
v_call: TRBV19
clone_size: .
j_call: TRBJ2-3
cdr3_aa: CASSIRRGDTQYF
cdr3_nt: TGTGCCAGTAGTATACGGCGCGGAGATACGCAGTATTTT

d_call: .
v_call: TRBV7-9
clone_size: .
j_call: TRBJ2-1
cdr3_aa: CASSLASNEQFF
cdr3_nt: TGTGCCAGCAGCTTAGCGAGCAATGAGCAGTTCTTC

d_call: .
v_call: TRBV9
clone_size: .
j_call: TRBJ1-3
cdr3_aa: CASSVGAGPSGNTIYF
cdr3_nt: TGTGCCAGCAGCGTAGGGGCAGGGCCATCTGGAAACACCATATATTTT

d_call: .
v_call: TRBV6-5
clone_size: .
j_call: TRBJ1-1
cdr3_aa: CASSQLTGNTEAFF
cdr3_nt: TGTGCCAGCAGTCAGTTGACAGGGAACACTGAAGCTTTCTTT

d_call: .
v_call: TRBV5-4
clone_size: .
j_call: TRBJ2-1
cdr3_aa: CASSLGSGLRNEQFF
cdr3_nt: TGTGCCAGCAGCTTGGGTTCAGGGCTGAGGAATGAGCAGTTCTTC

d_call: TRBD1
v_call: TRBV5-4
clone_size: .
j_call: TRBJ1-2
cdr3_aa: CASSLPGQGSYGYTF
cdr3_nt: TGTGCCAGCAGCTTACCGGGACAGGGTAGCTATGGCTACACCTTC

d_call: .
v_call: TRBV5-1
clone_size: .
j_call: TRBJ1-1
cdr3_aa: CASSLVVIGGTEGTEAFF
cdr3_nt: TGCGCCAGCAGCTTGGTGGTAATCGGGGGGACTGAAGGCACTGAAGCTTTCTTT

d_call: TRBD1
v_call: TRBV7-2
clone_size: .
j_call: TRBJ1-2
cdr3_aa: CASSWKTGSPGGYTF
cdr3_nt: TGTGCCAGCAGCTGGAAGACAGGGTCCCCTGGGGGCTACACCTTC

d_call: .
v_call: TRBV7-9
clone_size: .
j_call: TRBJ1-2
cdr3_aa: CASSLDLGVGANGYTF
cdr3_nt: TGTGCCAGCAGCTTGGACCTAGGGGTTGGGGCTAATGGCTACACCTTC

d_call: TRBD1
v_call: TRBV28
clone_size: .
j_call: TRBJ1-1
cdr3_aa: CASRLGTANTEAFF
cdr3_nt: TGTGCCAGCAGACTCGGGACAGCGAACACTGAAGCTTTCTTT

d_call: TRBD1
v_call: TRBV19
clone_size: .
j_call: TRBJ1-1
cdr3_aa: CASSRNRGIAEAFF
cdr3_nt: TGTGCCAGTAGTAGAAACAGGGGAATAGCTGAAGCTTTCTTT

d_call: .
v_call: TRBV30
clone_size: once
j_call: TRBJ2-2
cdr3_aa: CAWSIQGGGELFF
cdr3_nt: TGTGCCTGGAGTATACAAGGAGGGGGGGAGCTGTTTTTT

d_call: .
v_call: TRBV7-2
clone_size: .
j_call: TRBJ2-7
cdr3_aa: CASRPDTTRIYEQYF
cdr3_nt: TGTGCCAGCAGGCCGGACACGACAAGGATCTACGAGCAGTACTTC

d_call: TRBD2
v_call: TRBV5-4
clone_size: .
j_call: TRBJ2-5
cdr3_aa: CASSGRTSGGAWQETQYF
cdr3_nt: TGTGCCAGCAGCGGGAGGACTAGCGGGGGGGCTTGGCAAGAGACCCAGTACTTC

d_call: .
v_call: TRBV14
clone_size: .
j_call: TRBJ1-2
cdr3_aa: CASSPDSGRADYGYTF
cdr3_nt: TGTGCCAGCAGCCCCGATTCGGGCAGGGCCGACTATGGCTACACCTTC

d_call: TRBD1
v_call: TRBV18
clone_size: .
j_call: TRBJ1-3
cdr3_aa: CASRDRDSGNTIYF
cdr3_nt: TGTGCCAGCCGGGACCGGGACAGCGGAAACACCATATATTTT

d_call: TRBD1
v_call: TRBV24-1
clone_size: .
j_call: TRBJ1-1
cdr3_aa: CATSGGQGGYTEAFF
cdr3_nt: TGTGCCACCAGTGGCGGGCAGGGGGGATACACTGAAGCTTTCTTT

d_call: TRBD1
v_call: TRBV28
clone_size: .
j_call: TRBJ1-4
cdr3_aa: CASSGVTGGEKLFF
cdr3_nt: TGTGCCAGCAGCGGAGTTACAGGGGGCGAAAAACTGTTTTTT